The 25 T cell receptor beta chains below come from one sample, sequenced in a study of blood T cells in healthy people across ages. With a J-beta primer mix and a sample-barcoded 5' primer, a second PCR ran 7 to 11 cycles. TCRdb redid the calling of the 5' RACE reads with MiXCR, one entry per CDR3 protein. The sample holds fewer than 750,000 distinct CDR3 sequences, 52% seen once. The sample was blood. Receptor source: an elderly woman in good health.

This clonotype was counted ten times or more. The J gene is TRBJ2-3, the V gene TRBV20-1, with TRBD2 matching over 7 bases. The V gene's germline CDR1 is DFQATT and CDR2 SNEGSKA (reference sequence). The junction had 1 base not matched to a gene; V was cut back by 2 bases and J by 2 bases. This CDR3 is built from 13 residues. The CDR3 DNA sequence: TGCAGTGCTAGATGGGACTACACAGATACGCAGTATTTT. Its translation: CSARWDYTDTQYF.

This clonotype was detected a few times. The chain joins TRBV9 to TRBJ2-1, with D maybe TRBD2 (5 bases). Germline V CDR1 and CDR2: SGDLS, YYNGEE. The CDR3 is 14 residues long. The V end was cut by 0 bases, the J end by 5 bases, with 9 bases between. As DNA, the CDR3 is TGTGCCAGCAGCGTAGTCAGCGGCAACAATGAGCAGTTCTTC. Translated, it gives CASSVVSGNNEQFF.

This clonotype was picked up a small number of times. The genes are TRBV12-3 or TRBV12-4 and TRBJ1-5; a weak D match, TRBD1 (6 bases). This CDR3 contains 15 residues. The germline V and J ends were trimmed by 2 bases and 6 bases, with 14 bases remaining between them. CDR3 amino acids: CASSLSRGAAQPQHF. The DNA of the CDR3 is TGTGCCAGCAGTTTAAGTCGGGGGGCTGCTCAGCCCCAGCATTTT.

V is TRBV29-1 and J is TRBJ2-4; D is ambiguous. The J call may be mistaken, given a closer DNA end match to TRBJ2-5. CDR3 length equals 11 residues. Germline-derived CDR1 and CDR2 are SQVTM and ANQGSEA. CDR3 DNA: TGCAGCTTTAACATAGGGGAGACCCAGTACTTC. Translated, it gives CSFNIGETQYF.

Only a few counts were recorded for this clonotype. The chain employs TRBV5-1 and TRBJ1-2; TRBD1 matches at 9 bases. CDR3 length: 17 amino acids. V trimming: 1 base; J trimming: 4 bases; junction bases outside the gene matches: 11. Germline lookup yields CDR1 SGHRS and CDR2 YFSETQ. CDR3: CASSLLPPGQGIYGYTF. The CDR3 DNA reads TGCGCCAGCAGCTTGCTTCCTCCGGGACAGGGTATCTATGGCTACACCTTC.

This chain uses TRBV20-1 with TRBJ2-1; D perhaps matches TRBD2 (6 bases). In germline, CDR1 is DFQATT, CDR2 SNEGSKA (reference sequence). The CDR3 is made up of 14 amino acids. Trimming left V 3 bases short and J 6 bases short, with 15 bases between. DNA for the CDR3: TGCAGTGCTAGTTCTAGGCTAGCGCGCAATGAGCAGTTCTTC. It codes for CSASSRLARNEQFF.

The CDR3 nucleotides read TGTGCCAGCAGTCCAGGTAGCGGCGGGGGCCAAAACATTCAGTACTTC. It codes for CASSPGSGGGQNIQYF. The chain has TRBV27 and TRBJ2-4; possibly TRBD2 for D (7 bases). V was clipped by 5 bases and J by 5 bases, with 19 bases between them. The CDR3 covers 16 residues. CDR1 and CDR2 (germline): MNHEY, SMNVEV (reference sequence).

V is TRBV28 and J is TRBJ2-7; no firm D call. The germline V and J ends were trimmed by 5 bases and 3 bases, with 11 bases remaining between them. CDR1 and CDR2 from the germline V gene are MDHEN and SYDVKM. This CDR3 is built from 13 residues. The CDR3 DNA follows: TGTGCCAGCAGTCCCCATGGACGCTACGAGCAGTACTTC. Translation gives CASSPHGRYEQYF.

This clonotype came up many times. The chain employs TRBV4-1 and TRBJ2-3; TRBD1 matches at 10 bases. V was pared by 1 base and J by 6 bases, with 10 bases of the junction left unmatched. Germline V gene sequence: CDR1 MGHRA, CDR2 YSYEKL. The CDR3 is 17 amino acids. The CDR3 spells CASSQAGGTGVKDTQYF. The CDR3 bases are TGCGCCAGCAGCCAAGCCGGGGGGACAGGGGTTAAGGATACGCAGTATTTT.

This clonotype showed up many times. The rearrangement links TRBV2 to TRBJ2-3, with no clear D. Germline V gives CDR1 SNHLY, CDR2 FYNNEI. This CDR3 is 12 amino acids long. Between the trimmed V and J ends, which lost 4 bases and 6 bases, there was a span of 8 bases. This CDR3 is CASSGEKDTQYF. In nucleotides, the CDR3 is TGTGCCAGCAGTGGTGAAAAGGATACGCAGTATTTT.

The genes are TRBV7-3 and TRBJ2-1, with D possibly TRBD1 on 5 matching bases. The V gene lost 2 bases and the J gene lost 8 bases, with 22 bases spanning the gap. The V gene's germline CDR1 is SGHTA and CDR2 FQGTGA. The length of the CDR3 is 17 residues. The CDR3 sequence: CASSLSQAQGGVYEQFF. The DNA of the CDR3 is TGTGCCAGCAGCTTATCCCAGGCGCAGGGTGGAGTCTATGAGCAGTTCTTC.

The V call is TRBV27, the J call TRBJ2-4; TRBD1 matches 8 bases. The better agreement between TRBJ2-7 and the DNA end casts doubt on the J call. From germline, CDR1 is MNHEY and CDR2 SMNVEV (reference sequence). CDR3 size: 14 residues. The CDR3 reads CASSFGRGLYEQYF. DNA of the CDR3: TGTGCCAGCAGTTTCGGCAGGGGGCTCTACGAGCAGTACTTC.

The chain has TRBV5-5 and TRBJ1-5; no reliable D call. CDR1 is SGHKS, CDR2 YYEKEE, per germline (reference sequence). V lost 0 bases to trimming and J lost 0 bases, with 10 bases between them. This CDR3 spans 16 amino acids. The CDR3 region is CASSLVFGNSNQPQHF. In DNA, the CDR3 is TGTGCCAGCAGCTTGGTGTTCGGAAATAGCAATCAGCCCCAGCATTTT.

This clonotype was observed many times. The CDR3 region is CASSQVSSNQETQYF. The DNA for the CDR3 is TGCGCCAGCAGCCAGGTCTCCTCGAACCAAGAGACCCAGTACTTC. The V and J genes are TRBV4-1 and TRBJ2-5; D is unclear. The CDR3 has 15 amino acids. CDR1 is MGHRA and CDR2 is YSYEKL in the germline V gene. The V end lost 3 bases, the J end lost 0 bases, and 11 bases lay between the germline ends.

The chain combines TRBV5-1 with TRBJ1-1; no clear D. The CDR3 extends over 13 amino acids. CDR1 SGHRS and CDR2 YFSETQ come from the germline V gene. V lost 1 base and J lost 1, with 5 bases in between. The CDR3 DNA reads TGCGCCAGCAGCTTGATCGGGAACACTGAAGCTTTCTTT. This gives the protein CASSLIGNTEAFF.

This clonotype was detected once. Given a much more abundant clone one base away, this may be a read error. The chain recombines TRBV2 with TRBJ2-3; 9 nucleotides match TRBD1. The CDR3 consists of 14 residues. Germline CDR1 is SNHLY and CDR2 is FYNNEI. In DNA form, the CDR3 reads TGTGCCAGCTCCCTGGACAGGGGCCCAGATGCGCAGTATTTT. Translated, it gives CASSLDRGPDAQYF.

The chain has TRBV12-3 or TRBV12-4 and TRBJ1-5; unclear D gene. Trimming pared 8 bases from V and 0 bases from J, leaving 11 bases between. The CDR3 has 14 amino acids. The CDR3 reads CASGMTASNQPQHF. Here the CDR3 DNA reads TGTGCCAGCGGAATGACGGCTAGCAATCAGCCCCAGCATTTT.

This sequence joins TRBV5-1 and TRBJ2-1; no definite D call. This CDR3 is built from 13 residues. The germline V gene has CDR1 SGHRS and CDR2 YFSETQ. Trimming cost V 4 bases and J 3 bases, with 8 bases left between them. Here the CDR3 reads CASSVVSYNEQFF. The CDR3 nucleotides read TGCGCCAGCAGCGTGGTCAGCTACAATGAGCAGTTCTTC.

Note on this clonotype: This could be a read error, since a much larger clone is one nucleotide away. The V gene is TRBV5-1, the J gene TRBJ2-1; possible D gene TRBD2, 6 bases. The J call is doubtful: the DNA matches TRBJ2-7 better. This CDR3 has 16 residues. From germline, CDR1 is SGHRS and CDR2 YFSETQ. DNA for the CDR3: TGCGCCAGCAGCGCACGCCCTAGCGAGGCCTGGAATGAGCAGTACTTC. Translation: CASSARPSEAWNEQYF.

This clonotype was counted between two and nine times. CDR3 region: CASSPQTGGAGGYTF. The CDR3 DNA is TGTGCCAGCAGTCCCCAGACAGGGGGCGCGGGAGGCTACACCTTC. The J gene is TRBJ1-2, the V gene TRBV6-1; 10 bases are a match to TRBD1. CDR1 is MNHNS and CDR2 is SASEGT in the germline V gene. The CDR3 sequence is 15 residues long. J lost 8 bases, V lost 5 bases, and 11 bases had no gene match.

This clonotype was picked up many times. V is TRBV3-1 and J is TRBJ1-2, with D possibly TRBD1 on 5 matching bases. CDR3 size: 14 residues. V lost 0 bases and J 5 bases, leaving 10 bases between the germline ends. Germline V gene sequence: CDR1 LGHDT, CDR2 YNNKEL (reference sequence). CDR3 loop: CASSQEGHRYGYTF. In DNA form, the CDR3 reads TGTGCCAGCAGCCAAGAGGGGCACAGATATGGCTACACCTTC.

The chain is built from TRBV29-1 and TRBJ2-7; a weak D match, TRBD1 (6 bases). Germline CDR1 is SQVTM and CDR2 is ANQGSEA. This CDR3 has 13 residues. Trimming pared 4 bases from V and 3 bases from J, leaving 13 bases between. In DNA form, the CDR3 reads TGCAGCGTTGGGGGCGACAGGTTCTACGAGCAGTACTTC. Encoded protein: CSVGGDRFYEQYF.

This clonotype was recorded a few times. The rearrangement links TRBV5-1 to TRBJ2-7, with D unresolved. Germline CDR1 is SGHRS and CDR2 is YFSETQ. Deletions cut 1 base from V and 2 bases from J, with 7 bases between. The CDR3 spans 13 residues. The CDR3 region is CASSLHDAYEQYF. The CDR3 DNA sequence: TGCGCCAGCAGCTTGCACGACGCCTACGAGCAGTACTTC.

The sample holds a few counts of this clonotype. The chain recombines TRBV3-1 with TRBJ2-2; D unclear. The CDR3 loop spans 16 amino acids. Germline V CDR1 and CDR2: LGHDT, YNNKEL (reference sequence). Trimming took off 0 bases at V and 8 bases at J, with 16 bases between the two ends. The CDR3 region has the DNA TGTGCCAGCAGCCAAGATGTTGGTAGCCTCGTAGGGGAGCTGTTTTTT. Translating it yields CASSQDVGSLVGELFF.

The V and J genes are TRBV6-5 and TRBJ2-3; 7 nucleotides line up with TRBD2. Germline V gene lookup returns CDR1 MNHEY and CDR2 SVGAGI. The CDR3 covers 16 residues. V shed 5 bases and J 2 bases; nucleotides not matched to a gene: 10. CDR3 coding DNA: TGTGCCAGCAGTAAACACGGGACTACCCTCACAGATACGCAGTATTTT. This translates into CASSKHGTTLTDTQYF.